Each of the 17 T cell receptor beta chains below was sequenced from the same sample in a study of blood T cell repertoires in COVID-19. The table came from immunoSEQ multiplex PCR; TCRdb's copy has only in-frame clones and leaves some out. This repertoire shows more than 65,000 clones, more than 75% found once; its top ten account for around 27%. Sample: peripheral blood. The receptors were gathered from a woman at least 80 years old with active or convalescent COVID-19.

The rearrangement links TRBV4-3 to TRBJ2-2, with D unclear. This CDR3 region has 17 residues. Trimming took off 0 bases at V and 1 base at J, with 12 bases between the two ends. Germline lookup yields CDR1 LGHNA and CDR2 YSLEER. The CDR3 DNA is TGCGCCAGCAGCCAAGATCTGACGGGTCGGAACACCGGGGAGCTGTTTTTT. As protein: CASSQDLTGRNTGELFF.

The V gene is TRBV19, the J gene TRBJ1-2, with 8 bases fitting TRBD1. Germline CDR1 reads LNHDA; CDR2 reads SQIVND (reference sequence). The CDR3 is 14 amino acids. V lost 3 bases, J lost 4 bases, and 4 bases stayed unmatched. This chain's CDR3 is CASSMDRAGYGYTF. CDR3 nucleotides: TGTGCCAGTAGTATGGACAGGGCTGGCTATGGCTACACCTTC. Using reference TRBV19 and TRBJ1-2 for the parts outside the CDR3, the full variable domain is DGGITQSPKYLFRKEGQNVTLSCEQNLNHDAMYWYRQDPGQGLRLIYYSQIVNDFQKGDIAEGYSVSREKKESFPLTVTSAQKNPTAFYLCASSMDRAGYGYTFGSGTRLTVV.

The chain employs TRBV27 and TRBJ1-6; 10 bases are shared with TRBD1. The length of the CDR3 is 13 residues. Germline CDR1 reads MNHEY; CDR2 reads SMNVEV (reference sequence). The V segment lost 9 bases and the J segment 9 bases; nucleotides outside the gene matches: 5. CDR3 residues: CASTGQGGSPLHF. CDR3 bases: TGTGCCAGTACAGGACAGGGGGGTTCACCCCTCCACTTT.

The chain is built from TRBV23-1 and TRBJ1-2, with D unclear. TRBV23-1 is flagged as an ORF with uncertain function. The CDR3 consists of 11 residues. Between the trimmed V and J ends, which lost 4 bases and 7 bases, there was a span of 7 bases. CDR3 sequence reads: CASSLLFGYTF. The CDR3 bases are TGCGCCAGCAGTCTTCTATTTGGCTACACCTTC.

The chain recombines TRBV2 with TRBJ1-2, with a possible D match to TRBD1 (6 bases). Per germline, CDR1 SNHLY and CDR2 FYNNEI. Trimming removed 11 bases at V and 1 base at J, with 11 bases between. The CDR3 contains 12 residues. The CDR3 here is CAGRDINYGYTF. The CDR3 DNA follows: TGTGCCGGACGGGACATTAACTATGGCTACACCTTC. Full variable domain (outside the CDR3, taken from reference TRBV2 and TRBJ1-2): EPEVTQTPSHQVTQMGQEVILRCVPISNHLYFYWYRQILGQKVEFLVSFYNNEISEKSEIFDDQFSVERPDGSNFTLKIRSTKLEDSAMYFCAGRDINYGYTFGSGTRLTVV.

This chain joins TRBV15 and TRBJ1-1; tentatively, D is TRBD1 (5 bases). This CDR3 has 16 residues. Germline V gene sequence: CDR1 LNHNV, CDR2 YYDKDF (reference sequence). V was clipped by 0 bases and J by 4 bases, with 15 bases between them. The CDR3 coding sequence is TGTGCCACCAGCAGAGAGAGGATAGGGGTTGGCACTGAAGCTTTCTTT. This translates into CATSRERIGVGTEAFF. Using reference TRBV15 and TRBJ1-1 for the parts outside the CDR3, the full variable domain is DAMVIQNPRYQVTQFGKPVTLSCSQTLNHNVMYWYQQKSSQAPKLLFHYYDKDFNNEADTPDNFQSRRPNTSFCFLDIRSPGLGDTAMYLCATSRERIGVGTEAFFGQGTRLTVV.

The chain employs TRBV6-5 and TRBJ1-4, with D perhaps matching TRBD1 (6 bases). The CDR3 loop spans 13 amino acids. Per germline, CDR1 MNHEY and CDR2 SVGAGI. Trimming pared 6 bases from V and 8 bases from J, leaving 13 bases between. CDR3: CASRRGGTEKLFF. The CDR3 DNA follows: TGTGCCAGCAGAAGGGGGGGAACCGAAAAACTGTTTTTT.

The rearrangement links TRBV6-2 or TRBV6-3 to TRBJ2-7; 12 bases line up with TRBD2. Germline V gene sequence: CDR1 MNHEY, CDR2 SVGEGT. V dropped 5 bases and J dropped 3; count of bases not matched to a gene: 8. The CDR3 covers 16 residues. The CDR3 protein is CASSEEASGGVYEQYF. The CDR3 DNA is TGTGCCAGCAGTGAGGAGGCTAGCGGGGGGGTCTACGAGCAGTACTTC.

V gene TRBV15 combines with J gene TRBJ2-3; D is perhaps TRBD2 (5 bases). Trimming took 5 bases from V and 2 from J, leaving 14 bases between them. This CDR3 is built from 15 residues. CDR1 is LNHNV, CDR2 YYDKDF, per germline (reference sequence). Here the CDR3 reads CATSEGLSPTDTQYF. The CDR3 nucleotides are TGTGCCACCAGCGAAGGACTTTCTCCCACAGATACGCAGTATTTT.

V gene TRBV5-1 combines with J gene TRBJ1-1; D possibly corresponds to TRBD1 (6 bases). CDR3 length: 14 amino acids. Deletions cut 0 bases from V and 10 bases from J, with 16 bases between. Germline assignment: CDR1 SGHRS and CDR2 YFSETQ. CDR3 sequence (DNA): TGCGCCAGCAGCTTGGAACAGGGCATAAACTTAGCTTTCTTT. Translating gives CASSLEQGINLAFF.

This clone was picked up many times. This chain links TRBV19 with TRBJ1-1, with D perhaps matching TRBD1 (6 bases). The CDR3 spans 17 residues. Germline values: CDR1 LNHDA, CDR2 SQIVND (reference sequence). V was cut by 6 bases and J by 3 bases, with 23 bases left in between. CDR3 sequence reads: CASRRQGPSAGYTEAFF. The CDR3 DNA follows: TGTGCCAGTAGGCGCCAGGGGCCATCCGCTGGCTACACTGAAGCTTTCTTT. Combining the CDR3 with reference TRBV19 and TRBJ1-1 gives the whole variable domain DGGITQSPKYLFRKEGQNVTLSCEQNLNHDAMYWYRQDPGQGLRLIYYSQIVNDFQKGDIAEGYSVSREKKESFPLTVTSAQKNPTAFYLCASRRQGPSAGYTEAFFGQGTRLTVV.

The chain recombines TRBV2 with TRBJ1-6, with 9 nucleotides matching TRBD1. This CDR3 region has 15 residues. Germline loops: CDR1 SNHLY, CDR2 FYNNEI. The V gene end was trimmed by 8 bases and the J gene end by 10 bases; junction bases not matched to a gene: 12. The CDR3 DNA follows: TGTGCCAGCCGAGAACGACAGGGGGTTACCTCACCCCTCCACTTT. Translation gives CASRERQGVTSPLHF. Complete variable domain (other parts from reference TRBV2 and TRBJ1-6): EPEVTQTPSHQVTQMGQEVILRCVPISNHLYFYWYRQILGQKVEFLVSFYNNEISEKSEIFDDQFSVERPDGSNFTLKIRSTKLEDSAMYFCASRERQGVTSPLHFGNGTRLTVT.

This clone has a handful of counts. J is TRBJ1-2 and V is TRBV29-1; 7 positions match TRBD1. Germline-derived CDR1 and CDR2 are SQVTM and ANQGSEA. CDR3 length: 13 residues. V shed 7 bases, J shed 0 bases, and the junction held 5 bases outside the gene matches. CDR3 nucleotide sequence: TGCAGCGCTGGGACAGACCCTAACTATGGCTACACCTTC. This encodes CSAGTDPNYGYTF.

This rearrangement joins TRBV28 to TRBJ2-5; possibly TRBD1 for D (6 bases). V was trimmed by 6 bases and J by 1 base, leaving 12 bases between them. The germline V gene has CDR1 MDHEN and CDR2 SYDVKM. CDR3 length: 14 amino acids. CDR3 protein: CASSPRQAQETQYF. In nucleotides, the CDR3 is TGTGCCAGCAGCCCGAGACAGGCCCAAGAGACCCAGTACTTC.

This clone has just a few counts. J is TRBJ1-2 and V is TRBV19, with D tentatively TRBD1 (6 bases). The length of the CDR3 is 14 residues. Per germline, CDR1 LNHDA and CDR2 SQIVND (reference sequence). V was pared by 6 bases and J by 8 bases, with 19 bases between. The CDR3: CASSYRDSPKGYTF. The CDR3 DNA is TGTGCCAGTAGCTACAGGGATAGTCCAAAGGGCTACACCTTC.

The chain employs TRBV19 and TRBJ1-3; maybe TRBD1 (5 bases). The ends were cut back, 3 bases at V and 0 bases at J, with 9 bases in the middle. The CDR3 has 15 residues. Germline values: CDR1 LNHDA, CDR2 SQIVND (reference sequence). As DNA, the CDR3 is TGTGCCAGTAGTATTGGGGGGAGCTCTGGAAACACCATATATTTT. Translation: CASSIGGSSGNTIYF.

In its sample, this clone was seen a few times. The chain employs TRBV4-1 and TRBJ1-1; D perhaps matches TRBD1 (5 bases). The CDR3 totals 15 residues. Germline V lookup: CDR1 MGHRA, CDR2 YSYEKL. The V end was cut by 1 base, the J end by 7 bases, with 16 bases between. In nucleotides, the CDR3 is TGCGCCAGCAGCCAAGTCGTGCGGGGACGGGGTGAAGCTTTCTTT. Translation gives CASSQVVRGRGEAFF.